A single TCR beta chain is shown here with its context. Its antigen is unidentified. J lost 4 bases, V lost 7 bases, and 10 bases had no gene match. CDR1 MNHEY and CDR2 SVGEGT come from the germline V gene. The CDR3 has 16 residues. These data originate in a study of T cell repertoires in cytomegalovirus infection. Study-level information: Public TCR beta signatures indicated both CMV infection and matching HLA type.

TCRdb reprocessed the reads with MiXCR, giving one entry per CDR3 protein. The sample gives over 55,000 distinct CDR3 sequences, roughly a fifth of which show up once; roughly 73% is in the top ten. This rearrangement joins TRBV6-2 or TRBV6-3 to TRBJ2-1; 10 bases line up with TRBD1. The sample was CD8+ T cells from cultured PBMCs, taken from culture after CMV antigen stimulation. The TCR comes from a human donor in good health (CMV status not recorded). Some clones in this sample may be carry-over from other donors' samples. CDR3 protein: CASKEPGQGIYNEQFF. In nucleotides, the CDR3 is TGTGCCAGCAAAGAACCGGGACAGGGGATTTACAATGAGCAGTTCTTC.